This is a list of T cell receptor beta chains from one sample in a study of cytomegalovirus exposure and HLA in healthy donors. TCRdb keeps only in-frame clones here, not all; method: immunoSEQ multiplex PCR. The sample includes nearly 110,000 clones, more than 75% of them seen just once. Source material: PBMCs. The receptors were sampled from a young man in good health and CMV-seropositive. The CDR3 runs from the conserved cysteine through the conserved F or W. A D gene is named only where the DNA matches it firmly. The size of a clone is reported for some rows only, either as once, few or many, or as a class for expanded clones.

cdr3_aa: CASSYSPNHPGNEQFF
cdr3_nt: TGTGCCAGCAGTTACTCGCCCAACCATCCAGGGAATGAGCAGTTCTTC
v_call: TRBV6-5
clone_size: .
d_call: .
j_call: TRBJ2-1

cdr3_aa: CASSKALQQGSGANVLTF
cdr3_nt: TGCGCCAGCAGCAAAGCTCTACAACAGGGCTCTGGGGCCAACGTCCTGACTTTC
v_call: TRBV4-1
clone_size: .
d_call: .
j_call: TRBJ2-6

cdr3_aa: CASSLMGGQPQHF
cdr3_nt: TGTGCCAGCAGCTTAATGGGAGGTCAGCCCCAGCATTTT
v_call: TRBV7-9
clone_size: .
d_call: .
j_call: TRBJ1-5

cdr3_aa: CASTAGQSNQPQHF
cdr3_nt: TGTGCCAGCACTGCGGGACAGAGCAATCAGCCCCAGCATTTT
v_call: TRBV2
clone_size: .
d_call: TRBD1
j_call: TRBJ1-5

cdr3_aa: CASSKLDSSGNTIYF
cdr3_nt: TGTGCCAGTAGTAAATTGGACAGCTCTGGAAACACCATATATTTT
v_call: TRBV19
clone_size: .
d_call: .
j_call: TRBJ1-3

cdr3_aa: CASSKEGRGGPYEQYF
cdr3_nt: TGTGCCAGCAGCAAAGAGGGGAGGGGTGGACCCTACGAGCAGTACTTC
v_call: TRBV21-1
clone_size: .
d_call: .
j_call: TRBJ2-7

cdr3_aa: CASSPGFGWDSPLHF
cdr3_nt: TGTGCCAGCAGCCCCGGGTTCGGTTGGGATTCACCCCTCCACTTT
v_call: TRBV7-9
clone_size: few
d_call: .
j_call: TRBJ1-6

cdr3_aa: CASSQTRDTTYEQYF
cdr3_nt: TGCGCCAGCAGCCAAACCCGGGACACCACCTACGAGCAGTACTTC
v_call: TRBV4-1
clone_size: once
d_call: .
j_call: TRBJ2-7

cdr3_aa: CASSLYNEQFF
cdr3_nt: TGTGCCAGCAGCCTCTACAATGAGCAGTTCTTC
v_call: TRBV9
clone_size: .
d_call: .
j_call: TRBJ2-1

cdr3_aa: CASSPPLTGPDTQYF
cdr3_nt: TGTGCCAGCAGTCCCCCGCTCACAGGCCCAGATACGCAGTATTTT
v_call: TRBV6-5
clone_size: .
d_call: .
j_call: TRBJ2-3

cdr3_aa: CASSLLQGAYEQYF
cdr3_nt: TGTGCCAGCAGCTTATTACAGGGGGCCTACGAGCAGTACTTC
v_call: TRBV7-9
clone_size: .
d_call: TRBD1
j_call: TRBJ2-7

cdr3_aa: CASRGGVSYEQYF
cdr3_nt: TGCGCCAGCAGGGGCGGGGTCTCCTACGAGCAGTACTTC
v_call: TRBV5-1
clone_size: .
d_call: .
j_call: TRBJ2-7

cdr3_aa: CASSAVLLAVQETQYF
cdr3_nt: TGTGCCAGCAGTGCGGTCCTACTAGCGGTACAAGAGACCCAGTACTTC
v_call: TRBV2
clone_size: .
d_call: TRBD2
j_call: TRBJ2-5

cdr3_aa: CASSFGRYEQYF
cdr3_nt: TGTGCCAGCAGCTTTGGCCGCTACGAGCAGTACTTC
v_call: TRBV5-6
clone_size: .
d_call: .
j_call: TRBJ2-7

cdr3_aa: CASSLGTSGGSSTDTQYF
cdr3_nt: TGTGCCAGCAGCTTAGGGACTAGCGGGGGATCTAGCACAGATACGCAGTATTTT
v_call: TRBV11-2
clone_size: .
d_call: TRBD2
j_call: TRBJ2-3

cdr3_aa: CASSPSTVSYEQYF
cdr3_nt: TGTGCCAGCTCACCATCAACAGTCTCCTACGAGCAGTACTTC
v_call: TRBV18
clone_size: once
d_call: .
j_call: TRBJ2-7

cdr3_aa: CASSLVGTSGGPRETQYF
cdr3_nt: TGTGCCAGCAGCTTAGTGGGGACTAGCGGGGGGCCCCGAGAGACCCAGTACTTC
v_call: TRBV7-2
clone_size: .
d_call: TRBD2
j_call: TRBJ2-5

cdr3_aa: CASSEAARAEQFF
cdr3_nt: TGTGCCAGCAGTGAAGCAGCGCGAGCTGAGCAGTTCTTC
v_call: TRBV6-1
clone_size: .
d_call: .
j_call: TRBJ2-1

cdr3_aa: CASTVAGGPYEQYF
cdr3_nt: TGTGCCAGTACGGTAGCGGGGGGCCCCTACGAGCAGTACTTC
v_call: TRBV7-2
clone_size: .
d_call: TRBD2
j_call: TRBJ2-7

cdr3_aa: CASSLGVGDTEAFF
cdr3_nt: TGCGCCAGCAGCTTGGGAGTCGGGGACACTGAAGCTTTCTTT
v_call: TRBV5-1
clone_size: .
d_call: .
j_call: TRBJ1-1

cdr3_aa: CASSLGGTGRETQYF
cdr3_nt: TGTGCCAGCAGCTTGGGGGGGACAGGGCGGGAGACCCAGTACTTC
v_call: TRBV5-6
clone_size: .
d_call: TRBD1
j_call: TRBJ2-5

cdr3_aa: CASSIDLLAGGFRNEQFF
cdr3_nt: TGTGCCAGTAGTATAGATCTATTGGCGGGGGGTTTTCGCAATGAGCAGTTCTTC
v_call: TRBV19
clone_size: .
d_call: TRBD2
j_call: TRBJ2-1

cdr3_aa: CASSSGTGNTEAFF
cdr3_nt: TGTGCCAGCAGTTCCGGGACAGGGAACACTGAAGCTTTCTTT
v_call: TRBV6-5
clone_size: .
d_call: TRBD1
j_call: TRBJ1-1

cdr3_aa: CASSLRQINTEAFF
cdr3_nt: TGTGCCAGCAGCTTACGACAGATTAACACTGAAGCTTTCTTT
v_call: TRBV7-9
clone_size: .
d_call: .
j_call: TRBJ1-1

cdr3_aa: CASSLAPGQGSSYTF
cdr3_nt: TGTGCCAGCAGCTTAGCACCGGGACAGGGCTCATCCTACACCTTC
v_call: TRBV7-9
clone_size: .
d_call: TRBD1
j_call: TRBJ1-2

cdr3_aa: CATQGTGVSYEQYF
cdr3_nt: TGTGCCACCCAAGGGACAGGGGTCAGCTACGAGCAGTACTTC
v_call: TRBV10-3
clone_size: .
d_call: TRBD1
j_call: TRBJ2-7

cdr3_aa: CATETGRQNTEAFF
cdr3_nt: TGTGCCACCGAGACAGGGAGGCAGAACACTGAAGCTTTCTTT
v_call: TRBV6-1
clone_size: .
d_call: TRBD1
j_call: TRBJ1-1

cdr3_aa: CASSRSGATDTQYF
cdr3_nt: TGTGCCAGCAGCCGTTCGGGAGCCACAGATACGCAGTATTTT
v_call: TRBV7-6
clone_size: .
d_call: .
j_call: TRBJ2-3

cdr3_aa: CASSPWSSGNTIYF
cdr3_nt: TGTGCCAGCAGCCCCTGGAGTTCTGGAAACACCATATATTTT
v_call: TRBV6-5
clone_size: .
d_call: .
j_call: TRBJ1-3

cdr3_aa: CAISESGGKGNQPQHF
cdr3_nt: TGTGCCATCAGTGAGTCTGGGGGGAAGGGCAATCAGCCCCAGCATTTT
v_call: TRBV10-3
clone_size: .
d_call: .
j_call: TRBJ1-5

cdr3_aa: CASSQEKGRGQPQHF
cdr3_nt: TGTGCCAGCAGCCAAGAAAAGGGGCGCGGTCAGCCCCAGCATTTT
v_call: TRBV4-2
clone_size: .
d_call: .
j_call: TRBJ1-5

cdr3_aa: CASSLARVINSPLHF
cdr3_nt: TGTGCCAGCAGCTTAGCCCGCGTAATTAATTCACCCCTCCACTTT
v_call: TRBV7-8
clone_size: .
d_call: .
j_call: TRBJ1-6

cdr3_aa: CASSQSTDTQYF
cdr3_nt: TGTGCCAGCAGTCAAAGCACAGATACGCAGTATTTT
v_call: TRBV2
clone_size: few
d_call: .
j_call: TRBJ2-3

cdr3_aa: CASSLEEGTTQIETQYF
cdr3_nt: TGTGCCAGCAGCTTGGAGGAGGGGACTACCCAAATAGAGACCCAGTACTTC
v_call: TRBV5-6
clone_size: .
d_call: TRBD2
j_call: TRBJ2-5

cdr3_aa: CASRERDRGDNEQFF
cdr3_nt: TGCGCCAGCAGAGAGAGGGACAGAGGAGACAATGAGCAGTTCTTC
v_call: TRBV5-1
clone_size: few
d_call: TRBD1
j_call: TRBJ2-1

cdr3_aa: CASTPVFSGNTIYF
cdr3_nt: TGTGCCAGCACTCCCGTCTTCTCTGGAAACACCATATATTTT
v_call: TRBV6-5
clone_size: .
d_call: .
j_call: TRBJ1-3

cdr3_aa: CASSLGTTMGDEQFF
cdr3_nt: TGTGCCAGCAGCCTCGGGACTACGATGGGCGATGAGCAGTTCTTC
v_call: TRBV27
clone_size: .
d_call: TRBD2
j_call: TRBJ2-1

cdr3_aa: CASSYSSGSYTGELFF
cdr3_nt: TGTGCCAGCAGTTATTCTAGCGGGAGTTACACCGGGGAGCTGTTTTTT
v_call: TRBV6-5
clone_size: .
d_call: TRBD2
j_call: TRBJ2-2

cdr3_aa: CASSFRGASTDTQYF
cdr3_nt: TGCGCCAGCAGCTTCCGAGGAGCTAGCACAGATACGCAGTATTTT
v_call: TRBV5-1
clone_size: .
d_call: .
j_call: TRBJ2-3

cdr3_aa: CASSYDEGVNSPLHF
cdr3_nt: TGTGCCAGCAGTTATGACGAAGGAGTGAATTCACCCCTCCACTTT
v_call: TRBV6-5
clone_size: .
d_call: .
j_call: TRBJ1-6

cdr3_aa: CASSVAGASSHYEQYF
cdr3_nt: TGTGCCAGCAGTGTTGCGGGGGCCTCGTCCCATTACGAGCAGTACTTC
v_call: TRBV6-1
clone_size: .
d_call: .
j_call: TRBJ2-7

cdr3_aa: CASRTGDSGYNEQFF
cdr3_nt: TGTGCCAGCAGGACCGGGGACAGTGGGTACAATGAGCAGTTCTTC
v_call: TRBV6-6
clone_size: .
d_call: TRBD1
j_call: TRBJ2-1

cdr3_aa: CASSVGTERMETQYF
cdr3_nt: TGTGCCAGCAGCGTCGGGACAGAACGTATGGAGACCCAGTACTTC
v_call: TRBV9
clone_size: .
d_call: TRBD1
j_call: TRBJ2-5

cdr3_aa: CASSIGQGYYEQYF
cdr3_nt: TGTGCCAGTAGTATAGGACAGGGATACTACGAGCAGTACTTC
v_call: TRBV19
clone_size: .
d_call: TRBD1
j_call: TRBJ2-7

cdr3_aa: CASSQATDRVYEQYF
cdr3_nt: TGTGCCAGCTCACAAGCAACGGACAGGGTATACGAGCAGTACTTC
v_call: TRBV18
clone_size: .
d_call: TRBD1
j_call: TRBJ2-7

cdr3_aa: CASSGRGTGTGNTIYF
cdr3_nt: TGTGCCAGCAGTGGAAGAGGGACAGGAACTGGAAACACCATATATTTT
v_call: TRBV2
clone_size: .
d_call: TRBD1
j_call: TRBJ1-3

cdr3_aa: CASSINGGKGTQYF
cdr3_nt: TGTGCCAGTAGTATCAACGGGGGGAAGGGGACGCAGTATTTT
v_call: TRBV19
clone_size: .
d_call: TRBD2
j_call: TRBJ2-3

cdr3_aa: CASSTTSGERDTQYF
cdr3_nt: TGTGCCAGCAGTACCACTAGCGGGGAGAGAGATACGCAGTATTTT
v_call: TRBV7-9
clone_size: .
d_call: TRBD2
j_call: TRBJ2-3

cdr3_aa: CASSLIGGGDEQYF
cdr3_nt: TGTGCCAGCAGCTTAATAGGGGGGGGTGACGAGCAGTACTTC
v_call: TRBV7-9
clone_size: .
d_call: .
j_call: TRBJ2-7

cdr3_aa: CASSQDSGREGYEQFF
cdr3_nt: TGCGCCAGCAGCCAAGATTCAGGGCGGGAGGGGTATGAGCAGTTCTTC
v_call: TRBV4-1
clone_size: .
d_call: TRBD2
j_call: TRBJ2-1

cdr3_aa: CASSRQVGSYTF
cdr3_nt: TGTGCCAGCAGTCGACAGGTGGGGAGCTACACCTTC
v_call: TRBV6-5
clone_size: once
d_call: .
j_call: TRBJ1-2

cdr3_aa: CASSLREGSGTSYHNEQFF
cdr3_nt: TGCGCCAGCAGCTTGAGGGAGGGGTCCGGGACTAGCTACCACAATGAGCAGTTCTTC
v_call: TRBV5-1
clone_size: .
d_call: TRBD2
j_call: TRBJ2-1

cdr3_aa: CASDGQGASEYSNQPQHF
cdr3_nt: TGTGCCAGCGACGGACAGGGGGCGTCGGAATATAGCAATCAGCCCCAGCATTTT
v_call: TRBV19
clone_size: .
d_call: TRBD1
j_call: TRBJ1-5

cdr3_aa: CASAVGYTDTQYF
cdr3_nt: TGTGCCTCAGCGGTCGGTTACACAGATACGCAGTATTTT
v_call: TRBV2
clone_size: .
d_call: .
j_call: TRBJ2-3

cdr3_aa: CASSRGLAVEQYF
cdr3_nt: TGTGCCAGCAGTAGGGGACTAGCTGTCGAGCAGTACTTC
v_call: TRBV11-3
clone_size: .
d_call: TRBD2
j_call: TRBJ2-7

cdr3_aa: CASKPYMRTGDHYYGYTF
cdr3_nt: TGTGCCAGCAAACCCTATATGAGGACAGGGGATCACTACTATGGCTACACCTTC
v_call: TRBV27
clone_size: .
d_call: TRBD1
j_call: TRBJ1-2

cdr3_aa: CASRDRRQETQYF
cdr3_nt: TGTGCTAGCAGGGACAGGAGACAAGAGACCCAGTACTTC
v_call: TRBV12-5
clone_size: .
d_call: TRBD1
j_call: TRBJ2-5